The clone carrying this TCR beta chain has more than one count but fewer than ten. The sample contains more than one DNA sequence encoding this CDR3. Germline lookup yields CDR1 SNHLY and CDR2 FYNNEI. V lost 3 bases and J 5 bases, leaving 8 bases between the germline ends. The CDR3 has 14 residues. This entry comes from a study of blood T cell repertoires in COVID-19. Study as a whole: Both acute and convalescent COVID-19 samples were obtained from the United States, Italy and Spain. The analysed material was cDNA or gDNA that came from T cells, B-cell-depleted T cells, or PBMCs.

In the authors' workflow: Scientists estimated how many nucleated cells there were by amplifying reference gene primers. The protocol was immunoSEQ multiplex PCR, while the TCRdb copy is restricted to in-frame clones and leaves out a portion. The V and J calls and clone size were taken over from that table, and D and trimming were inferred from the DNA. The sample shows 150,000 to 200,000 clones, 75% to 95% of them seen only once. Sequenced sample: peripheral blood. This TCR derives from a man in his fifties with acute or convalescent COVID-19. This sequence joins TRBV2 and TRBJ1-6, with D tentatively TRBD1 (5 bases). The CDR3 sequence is CASSDVRDNSPLHF. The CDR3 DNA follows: TGTGCCAGCAGTGACGTCAGGGATAATTCACCCCTCCACTTT.